This TCR beta chain was identified in a study of shared clonotypes between healthy human individuals. The CDR3 runs to 14 residues. Germline V gene sequence: CDR1 MDHEN, CDR2 SYDVKM. V lost 5 bases, J lost 2 bases, and 10 bases lay in between. Clones were sequenced by immunoSEQ multiplex PCR, and TCRdb holds only the in-frame ones, with some missing. The data hold 730,000 or so clones, with less than 80% observed a single time. The J gene is TRBJ1-5, the V gene TRBV28; D is unclear. The specimen sequenced was memory CD4+ T cells sorted from blood. Noted subset: CD45RA-negative fraction. This TCR derives from a woman younger than 45 in good health. The CDR3 bases are TGTGCCAGCAGTCGGACTGTAGGCAATCAGCCCCAGCATTTT. This gives the protein CASSRTVGNQPQHF. The full variable domain, in which reference TRBV28 and TRBJ1-5 provide the parts outside the CDR3, is DVKVTQSSRYLVKRTGEKVFLECVQDMDHENMFWYRQDPGLGLRLIYFSYDVKMKEKGDIPEGYSVSREKKERFSLILESASTNQTSMYLCASSRTVGNQPQHFGDGTRLSIL.